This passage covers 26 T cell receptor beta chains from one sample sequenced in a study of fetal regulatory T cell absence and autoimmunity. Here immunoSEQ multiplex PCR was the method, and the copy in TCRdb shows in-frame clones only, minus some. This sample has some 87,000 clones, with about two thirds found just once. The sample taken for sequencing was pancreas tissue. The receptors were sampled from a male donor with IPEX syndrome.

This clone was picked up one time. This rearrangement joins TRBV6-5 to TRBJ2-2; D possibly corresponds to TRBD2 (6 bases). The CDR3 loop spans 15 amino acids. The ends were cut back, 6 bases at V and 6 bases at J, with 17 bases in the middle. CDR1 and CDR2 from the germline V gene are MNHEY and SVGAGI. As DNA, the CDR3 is TGTGCCAGCAGCCCTCTCCGTCGGGAGCCCGGGGAGCTGTTTTTT. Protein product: CASSPLRREPGELFF.

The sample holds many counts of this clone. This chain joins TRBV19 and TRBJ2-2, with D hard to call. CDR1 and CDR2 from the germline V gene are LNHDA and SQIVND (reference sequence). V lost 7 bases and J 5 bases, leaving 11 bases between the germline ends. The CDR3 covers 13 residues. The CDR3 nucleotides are TGTGCCAGTACCGCCCCCTGGACCGGGGAGCTGTTTTTT. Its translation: CASTAPWTGELFF.

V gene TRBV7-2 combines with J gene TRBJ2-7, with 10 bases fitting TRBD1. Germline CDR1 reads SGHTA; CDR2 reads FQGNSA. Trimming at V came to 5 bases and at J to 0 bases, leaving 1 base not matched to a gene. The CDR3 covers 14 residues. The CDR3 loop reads CASSRQGASYEQYF. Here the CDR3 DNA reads TGTGCCAGCAGCCGACAGGGGGCCTCCTACGAGCAGTACTTC.

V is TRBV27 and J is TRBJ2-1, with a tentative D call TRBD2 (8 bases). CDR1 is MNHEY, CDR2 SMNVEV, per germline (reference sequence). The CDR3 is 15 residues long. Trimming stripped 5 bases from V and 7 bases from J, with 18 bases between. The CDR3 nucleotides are TGTGCCAGCAGTACCCGGGAGGGGGCAAGGAATGAGCAGTTCTTC. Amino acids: CASSTREGARNEQFF.

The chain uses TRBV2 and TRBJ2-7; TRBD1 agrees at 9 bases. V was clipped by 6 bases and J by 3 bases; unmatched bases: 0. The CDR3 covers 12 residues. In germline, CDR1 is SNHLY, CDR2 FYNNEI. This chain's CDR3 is CASRTGGYEQYF. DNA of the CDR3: TGTGCCAGCAGGACAGGGGGCTACGAGCAGTACTTC. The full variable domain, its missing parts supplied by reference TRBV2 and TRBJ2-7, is EPEVTQTPSHQVTQMGQEVILRCVPISNHLYFYWYRQILGQKVEFLVSFYNNEISEKSEIFDDQFSVERPDGSNFTLKIRSTKLEDSAMYFCASRTGGYEQYFGPGTRLTVT.

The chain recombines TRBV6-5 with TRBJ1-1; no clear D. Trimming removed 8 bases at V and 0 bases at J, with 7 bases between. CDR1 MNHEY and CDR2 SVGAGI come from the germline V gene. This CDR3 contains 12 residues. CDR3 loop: CASGYMNTEAFF. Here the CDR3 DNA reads TGTGCCAGCGGCTACATGAACACTGAAGCTTTCTTT.

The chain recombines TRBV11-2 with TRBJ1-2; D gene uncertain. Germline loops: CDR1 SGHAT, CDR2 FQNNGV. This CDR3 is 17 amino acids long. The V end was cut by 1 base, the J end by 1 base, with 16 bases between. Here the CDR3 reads CASSLGSGIRLNYGYTF. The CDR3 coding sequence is TGTGCCAGCAGCTTAGGATCGGGTATAAGACTTAACTATGGCTACACCTTC.

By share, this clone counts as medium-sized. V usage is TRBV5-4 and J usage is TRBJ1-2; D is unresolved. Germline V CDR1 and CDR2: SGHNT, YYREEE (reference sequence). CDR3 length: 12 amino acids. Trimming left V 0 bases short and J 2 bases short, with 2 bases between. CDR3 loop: CASSLDNYGYTF. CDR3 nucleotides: TGTGCCAGCAGCTTGGACAACTATGGCTACACCTTC. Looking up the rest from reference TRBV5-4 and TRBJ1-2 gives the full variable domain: ETGVTQSPTHLIKTRGQQVTLRCSSQSGHNTVSWYQQALGQGPQFIFQYYREEENGRGNFPPRFSGLQFPNYSSELNVNALELDDSALYLCASSLDNYGYTFGSGTRLTVV.

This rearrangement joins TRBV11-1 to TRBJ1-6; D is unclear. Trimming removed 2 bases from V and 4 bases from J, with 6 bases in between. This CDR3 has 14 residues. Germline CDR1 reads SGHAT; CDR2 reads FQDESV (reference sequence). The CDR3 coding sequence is TGTGCCAGCAGCTTAAGCACTTATAATTCACCCCTCCACTTT. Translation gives CASSLSTYNSPLHF.

The CDR3 coding sequence is TGTGCCAGCAGCTACTGGAACACCGGGGAGCTGTTTTTT. This encodes CASSYWNTGELFF. This chain uses TRBV7-2 with TRBJ2-2; D gene uncertain. Germline lookup yields CDR1 SGHTA and CDR2 FQGNSA. The length of the CDR3 is 13 residues. V was cut by 4 bases and J by 1 base, with 4 bases left in between.

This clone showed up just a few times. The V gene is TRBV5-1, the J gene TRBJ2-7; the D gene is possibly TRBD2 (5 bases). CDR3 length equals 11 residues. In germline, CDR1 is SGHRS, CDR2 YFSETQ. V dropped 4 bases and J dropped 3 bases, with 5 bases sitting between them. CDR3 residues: CASSAGYEQYF. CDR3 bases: TGCGCCAGCAGCGCGGGCTACGAGCAGTACTTC.

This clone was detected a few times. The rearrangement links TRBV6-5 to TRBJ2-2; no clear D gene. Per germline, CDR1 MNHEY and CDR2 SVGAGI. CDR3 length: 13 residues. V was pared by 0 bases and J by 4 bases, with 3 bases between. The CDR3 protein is CASSYSLTGELFF. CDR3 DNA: TGTGCCAGCAGTTACTCGCTCACCGGGGAGCTGTTTTTT.

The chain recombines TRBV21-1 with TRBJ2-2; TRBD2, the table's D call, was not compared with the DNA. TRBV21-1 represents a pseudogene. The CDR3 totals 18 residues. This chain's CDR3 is CASSKEASGGPNTGELFF. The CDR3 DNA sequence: TGTGCCAGCAGCAAAGAGGCTAGCGGGGGGCCGAACACCGGGGAGCTGTTTTTT.

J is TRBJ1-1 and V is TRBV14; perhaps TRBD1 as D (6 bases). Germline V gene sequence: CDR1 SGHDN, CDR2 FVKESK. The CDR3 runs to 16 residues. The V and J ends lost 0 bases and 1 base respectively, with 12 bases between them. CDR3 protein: CASSQDSWGQNTEAFF. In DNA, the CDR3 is TGTGCCAGCAGCCAAGATTCTTGGGGGCAGAACACTGAAGCTTTCTTT.

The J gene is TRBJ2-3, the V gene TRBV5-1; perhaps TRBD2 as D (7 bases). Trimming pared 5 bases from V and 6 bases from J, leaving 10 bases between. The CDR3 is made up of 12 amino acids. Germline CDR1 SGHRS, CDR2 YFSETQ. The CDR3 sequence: CASRGGADTQYF. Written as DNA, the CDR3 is TGCGCCAGCAGAGGGGGGGCTGATACGCAGTATTTT. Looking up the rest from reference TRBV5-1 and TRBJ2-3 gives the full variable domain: KAGVTQTPRYLIKTRGQQVTLSCSPISGHRSVSWYQQTPGQGLQFLFEYFSETQRNKGNFPGRFSGRQFSNSRSEMNVSTLELGDSALYLCASRGGADTQYFGPGTRLTVL.

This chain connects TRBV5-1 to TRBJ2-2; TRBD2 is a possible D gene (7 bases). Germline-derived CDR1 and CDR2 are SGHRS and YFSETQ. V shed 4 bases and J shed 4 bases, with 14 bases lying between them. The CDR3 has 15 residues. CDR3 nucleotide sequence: TGCGCCAGCAGCCCCGTGCGGGGGCTCACCGGGGAGCTGTTTTTT. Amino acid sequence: CASSPVRGLTGELFF.

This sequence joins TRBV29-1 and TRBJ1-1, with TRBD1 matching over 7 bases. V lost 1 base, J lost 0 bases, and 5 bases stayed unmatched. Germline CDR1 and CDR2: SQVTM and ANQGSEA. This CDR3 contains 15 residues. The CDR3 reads CSVEVSGQVNTEAFF. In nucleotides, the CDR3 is TGCAGCGTTGAAGTATCCGGACAGGTGAACACTGAAGCTTTCTTT.

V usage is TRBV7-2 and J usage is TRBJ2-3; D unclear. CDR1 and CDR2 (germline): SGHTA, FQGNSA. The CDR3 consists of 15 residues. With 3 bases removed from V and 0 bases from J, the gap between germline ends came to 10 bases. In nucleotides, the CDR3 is TGTGCCAGCAGCTTCAGGATCCGCAGCACAGATACGCAGTATTTT. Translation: CASSFRIRSTDTQYF.

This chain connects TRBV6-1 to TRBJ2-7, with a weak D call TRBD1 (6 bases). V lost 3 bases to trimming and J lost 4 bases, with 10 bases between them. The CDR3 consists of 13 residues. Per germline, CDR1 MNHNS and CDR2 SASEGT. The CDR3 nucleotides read TGTGCCAGCAGTGATAATACAGGGTACGAGCAGTACTTC. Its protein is CASSDNTGYEQYF.

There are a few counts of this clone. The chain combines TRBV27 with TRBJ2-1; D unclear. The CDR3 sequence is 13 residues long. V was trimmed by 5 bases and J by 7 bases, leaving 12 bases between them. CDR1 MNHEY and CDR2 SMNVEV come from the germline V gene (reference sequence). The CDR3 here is CASSPWLGNEQFF. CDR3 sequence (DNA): TGTGCCAGCAGTCCCTGGTTGGGGAATGAGCAGTTCTTC.

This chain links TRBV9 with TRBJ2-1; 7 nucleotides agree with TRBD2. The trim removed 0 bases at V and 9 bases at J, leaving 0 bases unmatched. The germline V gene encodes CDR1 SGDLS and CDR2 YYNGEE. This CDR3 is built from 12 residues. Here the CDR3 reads CASSVGEGEQFF. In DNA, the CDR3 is TGTGCCAGCAGCGTAGGGGAGGGTGAGCAGTTCTTC.

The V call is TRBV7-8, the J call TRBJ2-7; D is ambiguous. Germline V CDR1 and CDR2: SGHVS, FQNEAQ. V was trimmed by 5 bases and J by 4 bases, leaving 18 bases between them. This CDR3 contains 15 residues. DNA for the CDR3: TGTGCCAGCAGCCCCTCGGGCTTAGGAATGTACGAGCAGTACTTC. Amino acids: CASSPSGLGMYEQYF.

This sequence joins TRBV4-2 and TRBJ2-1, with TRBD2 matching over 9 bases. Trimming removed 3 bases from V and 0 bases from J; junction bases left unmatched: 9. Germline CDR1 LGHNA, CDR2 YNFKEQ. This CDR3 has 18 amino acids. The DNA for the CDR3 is TGTGCCAGCAGCCACGGTCTAGCGGGAAGGGGCTCCTACAATGAGCAGTTCTTC. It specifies CASSHGLAGRGSYNEQFF.

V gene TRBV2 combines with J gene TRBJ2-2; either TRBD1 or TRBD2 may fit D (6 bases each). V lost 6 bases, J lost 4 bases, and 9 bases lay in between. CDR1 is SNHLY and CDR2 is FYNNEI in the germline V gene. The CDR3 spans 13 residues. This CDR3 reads CASRGGGTGELFF. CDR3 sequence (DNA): TGTGCCAGCAGGGGGGGCGGCACCGGGGAGCTGTTTTTT. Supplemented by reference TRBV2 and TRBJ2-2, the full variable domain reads EPEVTQTPSHQVTQMGQEVILRCVPISNHLYFYWYRQILGQKVEFLVSFYNNEISEKSEIFDDQFSVERPDGSNFTLKIRSTKLEDSAMYFCASRGGGTGELFFGEGSRLTVL.

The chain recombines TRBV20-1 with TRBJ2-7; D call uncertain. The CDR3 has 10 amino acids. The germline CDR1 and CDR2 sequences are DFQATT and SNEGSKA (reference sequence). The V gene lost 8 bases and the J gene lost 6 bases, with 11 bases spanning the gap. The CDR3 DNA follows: TGCAGTCCACCGGTACGCGAGCAGTACTTC. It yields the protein CSPPVREQYF.

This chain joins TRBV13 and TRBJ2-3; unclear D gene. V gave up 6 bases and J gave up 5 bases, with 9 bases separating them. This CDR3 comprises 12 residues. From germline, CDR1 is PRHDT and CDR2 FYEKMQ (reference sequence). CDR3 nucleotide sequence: TGTGCCAGCAGTAGGTCGGAAGATACGCAGTATTTT. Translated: CASSRSEDTQYF.